This section outlines one TCR beta chain sequence together with its context. A single count supports this clone. What this receptor recognizes is not known. No base quality information exists; no much larger clone differs at one position. The sample is drawn from a study of graft-versus-host responses after intestinal transplantation (dated by TCRdb to 2020 to 2022). For the study in its entirety: Recipients received multivisceral, liver-intestinal, or isolated intestinal transplants. Samples from a few later patients were sequenced in-house on an Illumina MiSeq with MiXCR processing rather than by the commercial service. To identify alloreactive clones, pre-transplant mixed lymphocyte reaction products were sequenced and then compared with unstimulated pre-transplant donor and recipient T cells. The cohort enrolled about 23 intestinal transplant recipients, one of whom was a retransplant, and a few patients without pretransplant specimens were excluded. Donor T cell macrochimerism was defined as a peak of at least 4% donor T cells among recipient peripheral blood mononuclear cells. Anti-thymocyte globulin induction was given to all recipients, followed by maintenance tacrolimus and steroids for two to four years. After intestinal transplantation, graft-versus-host and host-versus-graft alloreactive T cell clones in the graft, circulation and bone marrow were tracked using bulk TCR-beta CDR3 sequencing. General findings and caveats noted by the study authors: Peak levels of circulating GvH clones were associated with declines in HvG clones early after transplant. High GvH to HvG T cell clonal ratios were observed in the allografts of patients with donor T cell macrochimerism. GvH clones were detected in recipient bone marrow, and some of these GvH clones were observed earlier in ileal mucosa or blood, consistent with an intestinal mucosal origin. Conclusions were limited by the relatively low number and heterogeneity of intestinal transplant patients.

This sample's time point label indicates: cells obtained before transplantation from donor or recipient. CD3+CD4+ and CD3+CD8+ populations were FACS-sorted from unstimulated pre-transplant donor and recipient cells taken from spleen or lymph nodes. CDR1 is given as MNHNY and CDR2 as SVGAGI, both from the germline V gene (reference sequence). V is shortened by 5 bases, J by 9 bases, and the region joining them spans 20 bases. Measured from the cysteine to the phenylalanine, the CDR3 is 15 residues long. Just CDR3 DNA is preserved here, 45 bases in frame from base 1. Receptors were amplified or captured by the immunoSEQ multiplex PCR assay. For most patients, genomic DNA was isolated with the Qiagen DNeasy Blood and Tissue Kit and shipped frozen to Adaptive Biotechnologies for TCR sequencing. For most patients, genomic DNA was subjected to high-throughput TCR-beta CDR3 sequencing by Adaptive Biotechnologies. Regarding the original processing steps: Adaptive's ImmunoSEQ software was the source of the TCR sequencing data for 15 to 20 patients, while three other patients were processed with MiXCR and VDJtools. To correct CD4 versus CD8 sorting errors, any sequence found in both subsets at a frequency ratio below 5:1 was removed. CDR3 nucleotide sequences shared by donor and recipient were removed because the origin of these sequences could not be assigned. To count as alloreactive, a clone needed at least 2-fold expansion over unstimulated cells and a minimum CFSE-low frequency of 0.002% (template counts) or 0.001% (read counts). A clone was considered mappable if detected in the sequenced pre-transplant spleen, lymph node, or MLR CFSE-low populations of the donor or recipient. Cumulative frequency of alloreactive clones was calculated as a percentage of all sequences weighted by copy number. TCRdb retrieved this table from immuneACCESS and kept in-frame rearrangements only. Not all clones are present; in checked studies, unresolved V genes account for under half, and no reason is known for the remainder. V, J and clone size are taken as reported in that table, and D and trimming were inferred from the DNA itself. A total of about 86,000 clones appear in this sample, around 90% of them only once. Clones ranked in the top ten supply 0.28% of the sample.

The chain is assembled from TRBV6-6 and TRBJ2-1, with the D gene call left open. Sample: unstimulated CD4+ T cells sorted from spleen or lymph node cells, taken before transplant. The receptor was derived from a human donor who was the organ donor for an intestinal transplant. At the DNA level, the sequence is TGTGCCAGCAGTGCTTATGTACAGTCGGCGAGTGAGCAGTTCTTC. Its amino acids are CASSAYVQSASEQFF.